This entry lists 26 T cell receptor beta chains sequenced from one sample in a study of T cell repertoires in cytomegalovirus infection. Each CDR3 protein is one row after TCRdb ran MiXCR on the reads. The sample contains 350,000 to 400,000 distinct CDR3 sequences, approximately 30% of which appear only once. What these receptors recognize is not known. Sample: cultured PBMCs, taken from culture after CMV antigen stimulation. These receptors were obtained from a human donor in good health (CMV status not recorded). Some clones in this sample may be carry-over from other donors' samples.

This clonotype occurred many times. CDR3 nucleotides: TGTGCCAGCAGGGACGCGCGCACAGATACGCAGTATTTT. Residues: CASRDARTDTQYF. The chain employs TRBV7-2 and TRBJ2-3; unclear D gene. Germline V CDR1 and CDR2: SGHTA, FQGNSA. Deletions cut 6 bases from V and 1 base from J, with 8 bases between. This CDR3 contains 13 residues.

This clonotype has just a few counts. The chain is built from TRBV29-1 and TRBJ2-2; TRBD2 aligns across 11 bases. Germline CDR1 is SQVTM and CDR2 is ANQGSEA. This CDR3 region has 14 residues. V shed 7 bases and J 6 bases; nucleotides not matched to a gene: 7. The CDR3 nucleotides are TGCAGCGCCGTGGGACTAGCGGATGCCGGGGAGCTGTTTTTT. Translation: CSAVGLADAGELFF.

About this clonotype itself: Given a much more abundant clone one base away, this may be a read error. The rearrangement links TRBV7-2 to TRBJ2-3, with 12 nucleotides matching TRBD2. This CDR3 is built from 17 residues. The germline CDR1 and CDR2 sequences are SGHTA and FQGNSA. This CDR3 is CASRLEPSGRAIDTQYF. CDR3 DNA: TGTGCCAGCAGATTAGAACCTAGCGGGAGGGCAATAGATACGCAGTATTTT.

V and J are TRBV6-2 or TRBV6-3 and TRBJ1-1, with D uncertain. The germline V gene encodes CDR1 MNHEY and CDR2 SVGEGT. Trimming left V 2 bases short and J 7 bases short, with 14 bases between. The CDR3 sequence is 14 residues long. In DNA, the CDR3 is TGTGCCAGCAGTTACGACTGCCGGGCGGTTGAAGCTTTCTTT. This gives the protein CASSYDCRAVEAFF.

This clonotype was counted only a few times. The chain uses TRBV7-8 and TRBJ2-4; D tentatively fits TRBD1 or TRBD2 (6 bases each). CDR1 and CDR2 (germline): SGHVS, FQNEAQ. This CDR3 contains 17 residues. V was pared by 5 bases and J by 6 bases, with 23 bases between. The CDR3 loop is CASSARFRGGYPNIQYF. The CDR3 nucleotides read TGTGCCAGCAGCGCCCGATTCAGGGGAGGCTATCCAAACATTCAGTACTTC.

The chain joins TRBV7-2 to TRBJ2-7; D is perhaps TRBD1 (6 bases). The CDR3 consists of 18 residues. Deletions cut 3 bases from V and 7 bases from J, with 28 bases between. CDR1 SGHTA and CDR2 FQGNSA come from the germline V gene. This chain's CDR3 is CASSLVTGPAGLVGEQYV. CDR3 nucleotide sequence: TGTGCCAGCAGCTTGGTTACAGGGCCGGCGGGTCTGGTGGGGGAGCAGTACGTC.

The J gene is TRBJ1-3, the V gene TRBV9, with D perhaps TRBD1 (5 bases). Looked up from germline, CDR1 is SGDLS and CDR2 is YYNGEE. Trimming left V 6 bases short and J 0 bases short, with 13 bases between. There are 15 residues in the CDR3. The CDR3 sequence: CASTPGGTSGNTIYF. CDR3 bases: TGTGCCAGCACCCCCGGCGGGACCTCTGGAAACACCATATATTTT.

In this sample, this clonotype turned up many times. The rearrangement links TRBV7-2 to TRBJ1-5, with TRBD1 identical over 7 bases. This CDR3 contains 15 residues. In germline, CDR1 is SGHTA, CDR2 FQGNSA. Trimming cost V 0 bases and J 6 bases; bases outside gene matches: 5. In DNA, the CDR3 is TGTGCCAGCAGCTTAGCGACAGGACAGGTTCAGCCCCAGCATTTT. Translated: CASSLATGQVQPQHF.

This clonotype was picked up many times. V usage is TRBV7-8 and J usage is TRBJ2-7, with D tentatively TRBD1 or TRBD2 (5 bases each). V was clipped by 5 bases and J by 8 bases, with 19 bases between them. CDR1 is SGHVS, CDR2 FQNEAQ, per germline. This CDR3 comprises 14 residues. CDR3 region: CASSPTGQGEKQYF. CDR3 nucleotides: TGTGCCAGCAGCCCTACCGGTCAGGGAGAAAAGCAGTACTTC.

The rearrangement joins TRBV12-3 or TRBV12-4 to TRBJ2-7, with 7 bases identical to TRBD1. CDR3 length: 15 residues. The V segment lost 3 bases and the J segment 6 bases; nucleotides outside the gene matches: 11. CDR3 DNA sequence: TGTGCCAGCAGTTTTGGACAGGCGTCATCCCCCGAGCAGTACTTC. Encoded protein: CASSFGQASSPEQYF.

This clonotype was seen only a few times. V and J are TRBV4-2 and TRBJ1-2, with D uncertain. The CDR3 extends over 17 amino acids. CDR1 LGHNA and CDR2 YNFKEQ come from the germline V gene. Trimming removed 0 bases from V and 0 bases from J, with 14 bases in between. The chain's CDR3 is CASSQDVLNGANYGYTF. In nucleotides, the CDR3 is TGTGCCAGCAGCCAAGATGTTTTAAACGGAGCTAACTATGGCTACACCTTC.

The chain links TRBV19 to TRBJ2-3, with TRBD2 matching 9 bases. The trim removed 5 bases at V and 2 bases at J, leaving 8 bases unmatched. CDR3 size: 16 residues. Per germline, CDR1 LNHDA and CDR2 SQIVND (reference sequence). The CDR3 spells CASSRDSGSPTDTQYF. CDR3 coding DNA: TGTGCCAGTAGTCGGGATAGCGGGAGCCCCACAGATACGCAGTATTTT.

This clonotype was picked up many times. The chain uses TRBV7-8 and TRBJ2-7, with 9 bases lining up with TRBD2. The CDR3 sequence is 15 residues long. Germline CDR1 reads SGHVS; CDR2 reads FQNEAQ. V dropped 4 bases and J dropped 0; count of bases not matched to a gene: 4. CDR3 sequence: CASSSRLADSYEQYF. In DNA, the CDR3 is TGTGCCAGCAGCTCTCGACTAGCGGACTCCTACGAGCAGTACTTC.

This clonotype showed up just a few times. The chain carries TRBV4-1 and TRBJ1-2, with D maybe TRBD1 (6 bases). Trimming took 0 bases from V and 4 from J, leaving 15 bases between them. The CDR3 loop spans 16 amino acids. Per germline, CDR1 MGHRA and CDR2 YSYEKL. CDR3 loop: CASSQDGGQSPYGYTF. CDR3 sequence (DNA): TGCGCCAGCAGCCAAGATGGTGGACAGAGCCCCTATGGCTACACCTTC.

This clonotype was recorded a few times. The chain carries TRBV5-8 and TRBJ1-5; no reliable D call. The CDR3 has 12 amino acids. Looked up from germline, CDR1 is SGHTS and CDR2 is YDEGEE. V gave up 4 bases and J gave up 6 bases, with 8 bases separating them. The CDR3 coding sequence is TGTGCCAGCAGCCTTTGGACTCAGCCCCAGCATTTT. Amino acid sequence: CASSLWTQPQHF.

This chain connects TRBV15 to TRBJ1-6; TRBD1 aligns across 7 bases. The length of the CDR3 is 15 residues. The trim removed 0 bases at V and 8 bases at J, leaving 4 bases unmatched. The germline V gene encodes CDR1 LNHNV and CDR2 YYDKDF (reference sequence). This CDR3 is CATSRDPGGDSPLHF. DNA of the CDR3: TGTGCCACCAGCAGAGATCCAGGGGGTGATTCACCCCTCCACTTT.

The chain joins TRBV4-3 to TRBJ2-1; 7 bases are shared with TRBD2. This CDR3 region has 19 residues. CDR1 is LGHNA, CDR2 YSLEER, per germline. With V trimmed by 0 bases and J by 1 base, 12 bases remained unmatched. The CDR3 DNA reads TGCGCCAGCAGCCAAGATTGGTCGGGAGGACCAATGTCCTACAATGAGCAGTTCTTC. Protein product: CASSQDWSGGPMSYNEQFF.

This chain uses TRBV6-2 or TRBV6-3 with TRBJ1-1; TRBD1 aligns across 8 bases. The V and J ends lost 6 bases and 6 bases, in that order; junction bases with no gene match: 12. From germline, CDR1 is MNHEY and CDR2 SVGEGT. CDR3 length: 15 amino acids. The DNA of the CDR3 is TGTGCCAGCAGCCCGAATCCGGGACAGGCCCCTGAAGCTTTCTTT. Its translation is CASSPNPGQAPEAFF.

This clonotype was counted at least ten times. This chain joins TRBV7-2 and TRBJ2-1; TRBD2 aligns across 8 bases. The germline V gene encodes CDR1 SGHTA and CDR2 FQGNSA. The CDR3 consists of 16 residues. V lost 2 bases and J lost 4; bases outside the gene matches: 7. The CDR3 sequence: CASSLPAGRGYNEQFF. The DNA of the CDR3 is TGTGCCAGCAGCTTACCCGCCGGGAGGGGGTACAATGAGCAGTTCTTC. The entire variable domain, with the rest obtained from reference TRBV7-2 and TRBJ2-1, is as follows: GAGVSQSPSNKVTEKGKDVELRCDPISGHTALYWYRQSLGQGLEFLIYFQGNSAPDKSGLPSDRFSAERTGGSVSTLTIQRTQQEDSAVYLCASSLPAGRGYNEQFFGPGTRLTVL.

This clonotype turned up a few times. V and J are TRBV7-2 and TRBJ2-7; D unclear. The CDR3 runs 12 residues. Trimming cost V 6 bases and J 4 bases, with 10 bases left between them. Germline CDR1 reads SGHTA; CDR2 reads FQGNSA. This CDR3 is CASSPGRYEQYF. The DNA of the CDR3 is TGTGCCAGCAGTCCCGGACGGTACGAGCAGTACTTC.

This clonotype was seen a handful of times. The chain carries TRBV5-1 and TRBJ1-4; D unclear. This CDR3 comprises 15 residues. With 0 bases removed from V and 3 bases from J, the gap between germline ends came to 9 bases. Germline CDR1 reads SGHRS; CDR2 reads YFSETQ. The CDR3 DNA sequence: TGCGCCAGCAGCTTGGTACCGGCCCCTAATGAAAAACTGTTTTTT. Protein product: CASSLVPAPNEKLFF.

Comments on this clonotype: One end of the junction fails to match germline, which may point to a read error. The chain recombines TRBV7-3 with TRBJ1-1; D uncertain. CDR1 and CDR2 from the germline V gene are SGHTA and FQGTGA. The length of the CDR3 is 14 residues. Here the CDR3 DNA reads TGTGCCAGCAGCTTAGTAGCGTCGAACTCTGAAGCTTTCTTT. Amino acid sequence: CASSLVASNSEAFF.

This clonotype has a single count. The chain has TRBV2 and TRBJ2-5; maybe TRBD1 (6 bases). The length of the CDR3 is 15 residues. Germline lookup yields CDR1 SNHLY and CDR2 FYNNEI. The V gene lost 1 base and the J gene lost 5 bases, with 14 bases spanning the gap. This chain's CDR3 is CASSEGTGNSETQYF. CDR3 sequence (DNA): TGTGCCAGCAGTGAAGGAACAGGGAATTCGGAGACCCAGTACTTC.

The V gene is TRBV19, the J gene TRBJ2-1, with 10 positions matching TRBD1. The ends lost 5 bases at V and 8 bases at J; junction bases unmatched: 9. Germline V gene lookup returns CDR1 LNHDA and CDR2 SQIVND (reference sequence). This CDR3 region has 15 residues. The DNA of the CDR3 is TGTGCCAGTAGTGCCGGACAGGGGGTCCTCTATGAGCAGTTCTTC. Protein: CASSAGQGVLYEQFF.

The gene calls are TRBV7-2 and TRBJ2-3; TRBD1 matches at 7 bases. Germline V gene data show CDR1 as SGHTA and CDR2 as FQGNSA. The V and J ends lost 3 bases and 4 bases, in that order; junction bases with no gene match: 10. The CDR3 is made up of 16 amino acids. CDR3: CASSFRGTQGADTQYF. The CDR3 nucleotides read TGTGCCAGCAGCTTCCGGGGTACCCAGGGGGCAGATACGCAGTATTTT.

This clonotype turned up a few times. This chain joins TRBV7-4 and TRBJ2-1; TRBD2 matches at 9 bases. Germline loops: CDR1 SGHVT, CDR2 SQSDAQ. V dropped 4 bases and J dropped 8; count of bases not matched to a gene: 15. This CDR3 has 17 residues. CDR3 protein: CASSSLAGDPRRDEQFF. In DNA, the CDR3 is TGTGCCAGCAGCTCTTTAGCGGGAGATCCCCGGAGGGATGAGCAGTTCTTC. The full variable domain, in which reference TRBV7-4 and TRBJ2-1 provide the parts outside the CDR3, is GAGVSQSPRYKVAKRGRDVALRCDSISGHVTLYWYRQTLGQGSEVLTYSQSDAQRDKSGRPSGRFSAERPERSVSTLKIQRTEQGDSAVYLCASSSLAGDPRRDEQFFGPGTRLTVL.